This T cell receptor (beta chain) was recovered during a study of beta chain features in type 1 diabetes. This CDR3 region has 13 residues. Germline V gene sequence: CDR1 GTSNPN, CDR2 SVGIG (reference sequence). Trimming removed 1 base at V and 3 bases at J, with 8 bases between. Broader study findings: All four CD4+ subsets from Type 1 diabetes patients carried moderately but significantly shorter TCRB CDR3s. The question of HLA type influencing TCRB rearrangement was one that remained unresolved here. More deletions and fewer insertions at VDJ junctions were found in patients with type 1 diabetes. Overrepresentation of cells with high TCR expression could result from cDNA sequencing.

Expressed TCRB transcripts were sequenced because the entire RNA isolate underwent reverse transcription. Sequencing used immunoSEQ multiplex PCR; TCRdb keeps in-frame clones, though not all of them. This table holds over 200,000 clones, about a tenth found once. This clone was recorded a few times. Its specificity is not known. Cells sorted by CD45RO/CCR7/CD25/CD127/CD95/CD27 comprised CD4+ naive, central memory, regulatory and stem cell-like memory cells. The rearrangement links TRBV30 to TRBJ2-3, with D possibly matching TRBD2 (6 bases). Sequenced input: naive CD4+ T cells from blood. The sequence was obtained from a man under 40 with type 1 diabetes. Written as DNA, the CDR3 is TGTGCCTGGAGTGGCCGGGGGACAGATACGCAGTATTTT. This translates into CAWSGRGTDTQYF.